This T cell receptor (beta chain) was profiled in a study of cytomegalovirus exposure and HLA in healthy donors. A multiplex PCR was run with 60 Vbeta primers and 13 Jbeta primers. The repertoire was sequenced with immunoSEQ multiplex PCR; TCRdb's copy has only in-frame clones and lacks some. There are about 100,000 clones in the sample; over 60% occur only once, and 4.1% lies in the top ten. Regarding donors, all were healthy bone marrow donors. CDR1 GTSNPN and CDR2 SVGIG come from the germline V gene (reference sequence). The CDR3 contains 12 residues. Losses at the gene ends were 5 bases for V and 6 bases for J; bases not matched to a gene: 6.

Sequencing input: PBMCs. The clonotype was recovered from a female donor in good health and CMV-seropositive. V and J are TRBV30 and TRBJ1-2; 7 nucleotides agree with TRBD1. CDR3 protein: CAWGTGVHGYTF. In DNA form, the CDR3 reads TGTGCCTGGGGAACAGGGGTCCATGGCTACACCTTC. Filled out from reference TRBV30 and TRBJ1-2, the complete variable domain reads SQTIHQWPATLVQPVGSPLSLECTVEGTSNPNLYWYRQAAGRGLQLLFYSVGIGQISSEVPQNLSASRPQDRQFILSSKKLLLSDSGFYLCAWGTGVHGYTFGSGTRLTVV.